The entry below gives a single T cell receptor (beta chain) sequence along with its context. It lacks a known antigen. Per-base quality was not reported, and no clone a single base away is much larger than it. Receptor libraries were prepared by the immunoSEQ multiplex PCR assay. TCRdb carries this immuneACCESS record with in-frame sequences only. Its versions omit some clonotypes, under half of them owing to an unresolved V gene in the studies checked, with the rest unexplained. The sample records 150,000 to 180,000 clones, about 94% of which are singletons. About 5.6% of the sample goes to the ten largest clones. The CDR3, from cysteine to phenylalanine, totals 15 residues. Solely the CDR3 DNA is kept, with 45 bases framed from the first base. After removal of 1 base from V and 5 bases from J, the junction retains 4 bases not matched to a gene. According to the germline V gene, CDR1 reads SGHVS and CDR2 reads FNYEAQ.

The data stem from a study of control samples from healthy donors and cancer patients (dated by TCRdb to about 2020). Specimen: blood. The chain is made from TRBV7-6 and TRBJ2-1; 8 central bases correspond to TRBD1. This TCR was sampled from a middle-aged man in good health. CDR3 reads: CASSLEAGGNNEQFF. The nucleotides read TGTGCCAGCAGCTTAGAGGCAGGGGGCAACAATGAGCAGTTCTTC.